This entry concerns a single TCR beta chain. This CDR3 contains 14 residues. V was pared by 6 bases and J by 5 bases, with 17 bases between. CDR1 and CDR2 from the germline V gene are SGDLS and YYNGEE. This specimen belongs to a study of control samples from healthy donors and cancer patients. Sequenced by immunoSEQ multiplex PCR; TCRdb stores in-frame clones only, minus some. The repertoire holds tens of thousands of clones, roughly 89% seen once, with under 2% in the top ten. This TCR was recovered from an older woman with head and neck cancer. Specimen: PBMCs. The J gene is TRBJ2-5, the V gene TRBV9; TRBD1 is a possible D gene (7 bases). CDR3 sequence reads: CASTPGGRRETQYF. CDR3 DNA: TGTGCCAGCACACCAGGGGGGCGCAGGGAGACCCAGTACTTC.